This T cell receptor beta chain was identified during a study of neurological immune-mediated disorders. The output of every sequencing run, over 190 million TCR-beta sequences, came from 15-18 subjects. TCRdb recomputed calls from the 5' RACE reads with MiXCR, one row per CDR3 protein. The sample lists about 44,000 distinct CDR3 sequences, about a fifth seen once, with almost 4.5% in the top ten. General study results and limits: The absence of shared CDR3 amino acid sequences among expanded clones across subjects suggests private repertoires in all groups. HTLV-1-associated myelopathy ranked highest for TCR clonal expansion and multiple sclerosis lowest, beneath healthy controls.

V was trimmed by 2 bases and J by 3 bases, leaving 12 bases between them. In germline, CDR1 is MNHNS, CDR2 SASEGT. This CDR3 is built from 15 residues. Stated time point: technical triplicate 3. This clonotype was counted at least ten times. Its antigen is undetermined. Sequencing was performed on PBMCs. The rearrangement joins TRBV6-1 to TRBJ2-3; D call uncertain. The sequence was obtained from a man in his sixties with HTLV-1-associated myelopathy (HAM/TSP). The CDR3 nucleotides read TGTGCCAGCAGTGAAAGGGTTTGGTGGACAGATACGCAGTATTTT. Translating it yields CASSERVWWTDTQYF.